Shown below are 12 T cell receptor beta chains from a single sample sequenced in a study of long-term antiretroviral therapy in people with HIV. immunoSEQ v3.0 was run at survey level. Generated by immunoSEQ multiplex PCR, the TCRdb table keeps only in-frame clones and is missing some. Here the sample spans about 25,000 clones, about 86% being singletons. Material: unsorted PBMCs, obtained roughly 4.5 years after starting antiretroviral therapy. The receptor source for this set is a man in his thirties or forties with HIV.

V gene TRBV6-5 combines with J gene TRBJ1-5; TRBD1 matches 7 bases. This CDR3 comprises 15 residues. Germline-derived CDR1 and CDR2 are MNHEY and SVGAGI. With 5 bases clipped from V and 2 bases from J, the junction kept 6 bases outside the gene matches. CDR3 in amino acids: CASSNQGVGNQPQHF. The DNA of the CDR3 is TGTGCCAGCAGTAATCAGGGGGTAGGCAATCAGCCCCAGCATTTT.

The rearrangement uses TRBV14 and TRBJ1-1, with 9 bases identical to TRBD1. The ends lost 3 bases at V and 4 bases at J; junction bases unmatched: 6. CDR1 and CDR2 from the germline V gene are SGHDN and FVKESK. This CDR3 contains 15 residues. The CDR3 protein is CASSHFGQGLTEAFF. In DNA, the CDR3 is TGTGCCAGCAGCCACTTCGGACAGGGGCTCACTGAAGCTTTCTTT.

The DNA of the CDR3 is TGTGCCAGCAGCCCTCGGGGAACACTAGGGGACAATCAGCCCCAGCATTTT. This gives the protein CASSPRGTLGDNQPQHF. The rearrangement uses TRBV7-9 and TRBJ1-5; D might be TRBD1 (5 bases). With 5 bases removed from V and 3 bases from J, the gap between germline ends came to 20 bases. Germline loops: CDR1 SEHNR, CDR2 FQNEAQ (reference sequence). CDR3 size: 17 residues.

J is TRBJ1-6 and V is TRBV6-4, with D possibly being TRBD1 (6 bases). This CDR3 has 13 amino acids. The germline V and J ends were trimmed by 10 bases and 8 bases, with 15 bases remaining between them. Looked up from germline, CDR1 is MRHNA and CDR2 is SNTAGT. The CDR3 nucleotides read TGTGCCAATACAGGGAGGACGGATTCACCCCTCCACTTT. The encoded protein is CANTGRTDSPLHF.

The rearrangement uses TRBV2 and TRBJ2-7; 7 positions match TRBD2. The length of the CDR3 is 18 residues. The V segment lost 3 bases and the J segment 7 bases; nucleotides outside the gene matches: 21. From germline, CDR1 is SNHLY and CDR2 FYNNEI. The CDR3 coding sequence is TGTGCCAGCAGTGAGGTTCACGCGTGGGGAGGGAGGGTAGGGGAGCAGTACTTC. Encoded protein: CASSEVHAWGGRVGEQYF.

This rearrangement joins TRBV2 to TRBJ2-3, with D unclear. This CDR3 is built from 11 residues. Trimming removed 7 bases from V and 7 bases from J, with 9 bases in between. Germline CDR1 SNHLY, CDR2 FYNNEI. CDR3 sequence: CASIMTNTQYF. The DNA for the CDR3 is TGTGCCAGCATTATGACGAATACGCAGTATTTT.

Written as DNA, the CDR3 is TGTGCCAGCAGGCTTACCGGGACCGAGCCAGATACGCAGTATTTT. Protein sequence: CASRLTGTEPDTQYF. This chain links TRBV6-5 with TRBJ2-3; D could derive from TRBD1 or TRBD2 (5 bases each). This CDR3 contains 15 residues. Germline V gives CDR1 MNHEY, CDR2 SVGAGI. The V and J ends lost 6 bases and 4 bases respectively, with 17 bases between them.

The rearrangement joins TRBV7-9 to TRBJ1-1; 7 bases match TRBD1. The J segment lost 1 base and the V segment lost 5 bases, leaving 7 bases of the junction unmatched. The CDR3 contains 15 residues. Germline-derived CDR1 and CDR2 are SEHNR and FQNEAQ (reference sequence). CDR3 loop: CASSQITGENTEAFF. The CDR3 bases are TGTGCCAGCAGCCAGATCACAGGGGAGAACACTGAAGCTTTCTTT.

V and J are TRBV2 and TRBJ1-5, with D perhaps matching TRBD1 (5 bases). The CDR3 sequence is 16 residues long. The germline CDR1 and CDR2 sequences are SNHLY and FYNNEI. Between the trimmed V and J ends, which lost 2 bases and 1 base, there was a span of 12 bases. The CDR3: CASSERGLESNQPQHF. Written as DNA, the CDR3 is TGTGCCAGCAGTGAAAGGGGCCTCGAAAGCAATCAGCCCCAGCATTTT.

The table lists this clone with a few counts. The CDR3 DNA is TGTGCCAGCAGCATAGCAGGGAACACTGAAGCTTTCTTT. Its translation is CASSIAGNTEAFF. V usage is TRBV27 and J usage is TRBJ1-1; D gene uncertain. This CDR3 spans 13 amino acids. Germline V gene sequence: CDR1 MNHEY, CDR2 SMNVEV (reference sequence). V lost 6 bases to trimming and J lost 1 base, with 9 bases between them.

The V gene is TRBV29-1, the J gene TRBJ1-4; 7 bases align to TRBD1. In germline, CDR1 is SQVTM, CDR2 ANQGSEA. The V segment lost 7 bases and the J segment 8 bases; nucleotides outside the gene matches: 7. The CDR3 has 12 residues. The CDR3 reads CSARDRDEKLFF. As DNA, the CDR3 is TGCAGCGCCCGCGACAGGGACGAAAAACTGTTTTTT.

The chain carries TRBV6-6 and TRBJ2-2; no reliable D call. V lost 2 bases, J lost 4 bases, and 5 bases lay in between. CDR3 size: 13 residues. The germline gives CDR1 MNHNY, CDR2 SVGAGI (reference sequence). CDR3 sequence: CASSYEPTGELFF. The CDR3 DNA reads TGTGCCAGCAGTTACGAGCCCACCGGGGAGCTGTTTTTT.